This record covers a single TCR beta chain. Profiled with immunoSEQ multiplex PCR; TCRdb holds only in-frame clones, not every one. Seen here are tens of thousands of clones, 70% to 85% observed once, and the top ten hold 4.4%. The data originate from a study of blood T cell repertoires in COVID-19. From germline, CDR1 is MNHEY and CDR2 SVGAGI. V was shortened by 5 bases and J by 3 bases, with 11 bases between the two germline ends. The length of the CDR3 is 13 residues. The sequence derives from a man aged 45 to 65 with active COVID-19. The chain has TRBV6-5 and TRBJ2-7; D gene unclear. The material sequenced was peripheral blood. The CDR3 sequence: CASSPMNNYEQYF. In nucleotides, the CDR3 is TGTGCCAGCAGTCCAATGAACAACTACGAGCAGTACTTC.